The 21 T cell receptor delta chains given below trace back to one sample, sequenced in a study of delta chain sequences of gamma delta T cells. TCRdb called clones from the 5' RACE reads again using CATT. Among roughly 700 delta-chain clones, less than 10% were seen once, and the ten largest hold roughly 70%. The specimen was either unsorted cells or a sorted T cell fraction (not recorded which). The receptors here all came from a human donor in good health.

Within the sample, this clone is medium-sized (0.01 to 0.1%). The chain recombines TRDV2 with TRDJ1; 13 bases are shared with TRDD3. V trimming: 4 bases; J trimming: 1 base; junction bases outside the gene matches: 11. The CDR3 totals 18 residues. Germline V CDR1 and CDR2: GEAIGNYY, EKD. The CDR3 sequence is CACDPVLGDTPITDKLIF. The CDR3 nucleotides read TGTGCCTGTGATCCTGTACTGGGGGATACGCCTATCACCGATAAACTCATCTTT.

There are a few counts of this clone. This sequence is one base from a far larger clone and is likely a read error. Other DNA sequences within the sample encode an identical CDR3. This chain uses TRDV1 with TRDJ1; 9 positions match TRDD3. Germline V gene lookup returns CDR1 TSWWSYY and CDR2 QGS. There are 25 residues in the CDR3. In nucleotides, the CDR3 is TGTGCTCTCGGGGAACCCTTTAGGAGAAATTCCCACTTCGGGGGATACCCCCAGTACACCGATAAACTCATCTTT. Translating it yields CALGEPFRRNSHFGGYPQYTDKLIF.

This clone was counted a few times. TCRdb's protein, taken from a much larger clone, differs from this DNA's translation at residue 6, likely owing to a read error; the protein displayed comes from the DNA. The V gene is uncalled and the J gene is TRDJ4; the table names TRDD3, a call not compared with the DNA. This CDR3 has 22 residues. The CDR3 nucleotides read TGCTCTGGAGTCATTCCTTGGGGGATTGTGCCTTCCGTCGGCTTAACTGGGGGACCCCTGATCTTT. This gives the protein CSGVIPWGIVPSVGLTGGPLIF.

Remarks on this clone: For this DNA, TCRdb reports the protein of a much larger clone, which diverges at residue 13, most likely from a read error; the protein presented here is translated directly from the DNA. The CDR3 DNA reads TGTGCTCTTGGGGAAGGCCCTCTACCGCTAACACACAGGGGGACGTCCGATAAACTCATCTTT. This translates into CALGEGPLPLTHRGTSDKLIF. The gene calls are TRDV1 and TRDJ1; maybe TRDD3 (6 bases). From germline, CDR1 is TSWWSYY and CDR2 QGS. The CDR3 has 21 residues. The V and J ends lost 2 bases and 3 bases respectively, with 31 bases between them.

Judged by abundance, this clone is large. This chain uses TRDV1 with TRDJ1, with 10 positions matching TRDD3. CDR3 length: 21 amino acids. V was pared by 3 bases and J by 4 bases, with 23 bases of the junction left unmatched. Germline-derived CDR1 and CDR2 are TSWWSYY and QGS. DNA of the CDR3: TGTGCTCTTGGGGAGCTACTCCCCACCTACCAGCTGGGGGATATTGACGATAAACTCATCTTT. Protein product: CALGELLPTYQLGDIDDKLIF.

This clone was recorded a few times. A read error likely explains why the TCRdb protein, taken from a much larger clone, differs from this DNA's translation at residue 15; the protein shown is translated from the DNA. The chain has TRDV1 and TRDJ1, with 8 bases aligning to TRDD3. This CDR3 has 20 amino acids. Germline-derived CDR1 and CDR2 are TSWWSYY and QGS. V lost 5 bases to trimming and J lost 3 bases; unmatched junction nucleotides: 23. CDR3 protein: CALGNFGKNWGVTYADKLIF. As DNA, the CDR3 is TGTGCTCTTGGGAACTTCGGAAAGAACTGGGGGGTGACCTACGCCGATAAACTCATCTTT.

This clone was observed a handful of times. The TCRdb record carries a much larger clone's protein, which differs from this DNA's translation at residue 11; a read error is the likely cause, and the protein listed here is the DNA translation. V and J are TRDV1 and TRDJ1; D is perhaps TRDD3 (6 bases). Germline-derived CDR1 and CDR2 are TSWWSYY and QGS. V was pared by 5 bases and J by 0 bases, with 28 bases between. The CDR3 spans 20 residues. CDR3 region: CALGNFGKNWAVTYTDKLIF. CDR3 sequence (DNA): TGTGCTCTTGGGAACTTCGGAAAGAACTGGGCGGTGACCTACACCGATAAACTCATCTTT.

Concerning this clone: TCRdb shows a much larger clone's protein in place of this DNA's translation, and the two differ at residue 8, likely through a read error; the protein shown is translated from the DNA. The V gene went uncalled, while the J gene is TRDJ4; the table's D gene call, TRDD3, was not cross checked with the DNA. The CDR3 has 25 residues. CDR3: CARFASWVMCFIVPSVGLTGGPLIF. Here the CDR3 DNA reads TGTGCTCGTTTCGCATCTTGGGTGATGTGTTTCATTGTGCCTTCCGTCGGCTTAACTGGGGGACCCCTGATCTTT.

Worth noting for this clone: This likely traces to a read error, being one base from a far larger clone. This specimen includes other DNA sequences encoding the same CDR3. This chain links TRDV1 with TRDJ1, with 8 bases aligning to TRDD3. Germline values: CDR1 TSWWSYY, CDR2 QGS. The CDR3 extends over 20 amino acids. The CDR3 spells CALGNFGKNWGVTYTDKLIF. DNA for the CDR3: TGTGCTCTTGGGAACTTCGGAAAGAACTGGGGGGTGACCTACACTGATAAACTCATCTTT.

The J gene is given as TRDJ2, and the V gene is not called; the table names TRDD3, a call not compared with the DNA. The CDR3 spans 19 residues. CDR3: CAIFFHLGGGSALTAQLFF. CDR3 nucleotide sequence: TGTGCCATATTTTTCCATCTTGGGGGTGGTAGTGCTTTGACAGCACAACTCTTCTTT.

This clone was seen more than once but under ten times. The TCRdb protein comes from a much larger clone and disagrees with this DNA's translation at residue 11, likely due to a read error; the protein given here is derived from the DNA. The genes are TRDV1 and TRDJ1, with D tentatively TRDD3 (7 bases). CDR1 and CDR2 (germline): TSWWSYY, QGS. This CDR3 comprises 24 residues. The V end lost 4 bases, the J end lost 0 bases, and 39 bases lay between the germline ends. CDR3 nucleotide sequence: TGTGCTCTTGGGGGGACCCAGCCTTCCGCGATGCTGGGGGCCCCCTACGGTAACACCGATAAACTCATCTTT. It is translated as CALGGTQPSAMLGAPYGNTDKLIF.

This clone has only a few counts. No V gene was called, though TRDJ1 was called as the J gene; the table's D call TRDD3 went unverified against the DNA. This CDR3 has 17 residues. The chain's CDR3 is CSAFDSWGVTYTDKLIF. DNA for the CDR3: TGTAGTGCTTTCGATTCTTGGGGGGTGACCTACACCGATAAACTCATCTTT.

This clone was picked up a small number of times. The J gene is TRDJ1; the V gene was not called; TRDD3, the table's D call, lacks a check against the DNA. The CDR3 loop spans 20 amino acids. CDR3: CSGLSSWGTEGGTYTDKLIF. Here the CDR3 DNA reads TGTAGTGGCCTTTCGTCTTGGGGGACGGAAGGGGGGACTTACACCGATAAACTCATCTTT.

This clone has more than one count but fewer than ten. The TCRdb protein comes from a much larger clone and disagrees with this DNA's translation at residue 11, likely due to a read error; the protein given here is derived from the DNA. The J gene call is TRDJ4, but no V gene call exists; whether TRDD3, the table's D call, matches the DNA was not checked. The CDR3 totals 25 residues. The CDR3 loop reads CARFASWGMCYIVPSVGLTGGPLIF. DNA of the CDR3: TGTGCTCGTTTCGCATCTTGGGGGATGTGTTACATTGTGCCTTCCGTCGGCTTAACTGGGGGACCCCTGATCTTT.

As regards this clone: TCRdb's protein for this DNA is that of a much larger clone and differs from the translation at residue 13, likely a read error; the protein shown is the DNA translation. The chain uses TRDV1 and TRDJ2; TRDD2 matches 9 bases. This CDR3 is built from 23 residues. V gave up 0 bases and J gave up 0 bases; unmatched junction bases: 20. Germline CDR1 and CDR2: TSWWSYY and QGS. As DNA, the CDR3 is TGTGCTCTTGGGGAACTACCCTTCCTACGTCCCTGGGAGATACTCCCTTTGACAGCACAACTCTTCTTT. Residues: CALGELPFLRPWEILPLTAQLFF.

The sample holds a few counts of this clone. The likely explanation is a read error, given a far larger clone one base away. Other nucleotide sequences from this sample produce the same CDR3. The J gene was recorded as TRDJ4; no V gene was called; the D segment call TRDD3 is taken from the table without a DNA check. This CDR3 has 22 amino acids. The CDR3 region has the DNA TGCTCTGGGGTCATTTCTTGGGGGATTGTGCCTTCCGTCGGCTTAACTGGGGGACCCCTGATCTTT. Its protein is CSGVISWGIVPSVGLTGGPLIF.

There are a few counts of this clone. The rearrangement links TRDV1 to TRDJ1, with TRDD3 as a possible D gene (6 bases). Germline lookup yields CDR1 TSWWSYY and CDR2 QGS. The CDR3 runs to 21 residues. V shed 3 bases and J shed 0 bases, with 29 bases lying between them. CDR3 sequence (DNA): TGTGCTCTTGGGGAGCTACTCCCCACCTACCAGCTGGGGACGTACACCGATAAACTCATCTTT. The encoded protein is CALGELLPTYQLGTYTDKLIF.

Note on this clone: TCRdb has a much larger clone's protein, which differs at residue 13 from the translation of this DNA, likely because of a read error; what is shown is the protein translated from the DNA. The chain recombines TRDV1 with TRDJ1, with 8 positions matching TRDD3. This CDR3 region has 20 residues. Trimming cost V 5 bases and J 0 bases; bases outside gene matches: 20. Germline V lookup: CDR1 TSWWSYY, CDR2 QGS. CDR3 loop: CALGNFGKNWGVPYTDKLIF. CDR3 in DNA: TGTGCTCTTGGGAACTTCGGAAAGAACTGGGGGGTGCCCTACACCGATAAACTCATCTTT.

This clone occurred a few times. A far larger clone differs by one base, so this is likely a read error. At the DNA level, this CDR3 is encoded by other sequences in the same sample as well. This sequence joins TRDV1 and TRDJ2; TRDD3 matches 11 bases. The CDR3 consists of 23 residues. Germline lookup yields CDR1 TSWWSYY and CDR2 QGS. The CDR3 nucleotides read TGTGCTCTTGGGGAACTACCCTTCCTACGTCCCTGGGGGATACTCCCTTTAACAGCACAACTCTTCTTT. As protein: CALGELPFLRPWGILPLTAQLFF.

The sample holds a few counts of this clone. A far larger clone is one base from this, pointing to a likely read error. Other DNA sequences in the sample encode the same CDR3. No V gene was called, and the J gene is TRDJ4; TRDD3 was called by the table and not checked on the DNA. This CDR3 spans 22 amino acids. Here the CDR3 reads CASFLSWGIVPSVGLTGGPLIF. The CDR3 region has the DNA TGTGCCTCGTTCCTATCTTGGGGGATTGTGCCTTCCGTCGGCTTAACTGGGGGACCCCTGATCTTT.

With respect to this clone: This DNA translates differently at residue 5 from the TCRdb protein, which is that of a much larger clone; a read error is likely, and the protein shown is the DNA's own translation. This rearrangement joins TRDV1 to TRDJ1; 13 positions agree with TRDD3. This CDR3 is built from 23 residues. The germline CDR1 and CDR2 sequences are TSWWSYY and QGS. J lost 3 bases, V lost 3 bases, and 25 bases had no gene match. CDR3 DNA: TGTGCTCTTGGGGATCTAGATTTTGATTACTGGGGGATACGCGTACTCAGATCCGATAAACTCATCTTT. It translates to CALGDLDFDYWGIRVLRSDKLIF.